Presented here are 18 T cell receptor beta chains from one specimen sequenced in a study of CXCR3-negative and CXCR3-positive naive CD8 T cells. Study-wide points: Researchers report that CXCR3-positive naive cells carry more hydrophobic TRB CDR3s than CXCR3-negative naive cells.

Antigens of these TCRs are unknown. It was by 5' RACE with UMI labels that the TRB cDNA libraries were prepared. TCRdb processed the 5' RACE reads again and assigns one entry to each CDR3 protein, with no DNA. Its clone listing holds 150,000 to 170,000 distinct CDR3 sequences. Sequenced material: naive CXCR3+ CD8+ T cells from blood. Subset indicated: CD45RO-CCR7+CD27+CD95- naive CD8+ T cells expressing CXCR3 (TNR3+). The receptors derive from a human donor in good health. Some clones in this sample may be carry-over from other donors' samples.

V usage is TRBV5-4 and J usage is TRBJ2-3; TCRdb indicates TRBD2, and absent DNA this call remains unverified. CDR3 size: 15 residues. Germline V gene data show CDR1 as SGHNT and CDR2 as YYREEE (reference sequence). CDR3 region: CASSSGTSGSDTQYF.

The chain has TRBV20-1 and TRBJ2-5; with no DNA, the TCRdb D assignment of TRBD1 cannot be verified. The CDR3 runs to 14 residues. Per germline, CDR1 DFQATT and CDR2 SNEGSKA (reference sequence). CDR3: CSARAAGVQETQYF.

The chain uses TRBV15 and TRBJ2-7; TCRdb outputs TRBD2, but without DNA this stays unchecked. This CDR3 has 13 residues. Germline-derived CDR1 and CDR2 are LNHNV and YYDKDF (reference sequence). CDR3: CATSPEVRGEQYF. The variable domain in full, completed from reference TRBV15 and TRBJ2-7, reads DAMVIQNPRYQVTQFGKPVTLSCSQTLNHNVMYWYQQKSSQAPKLLFHYYDKDFNNEADTPDNFQSRRPNTSFCFLDIRSPGLGDTAMYLCATSPEVRGEQYFGPGTRLTVT.

This chain joins TRBV12-3 or TRBV12-4 and TRBJ2-2; as DNA is missing, the TRBD2 call by TCRdb cannot be tested. The CDR3 extends over 13 amino acids. CDR3 protein: CASSFISVGELFF.

The chain is built from TRBV7-9 and TRBJ2-1; checking the TCRdb D call of TRBD1 is not possible without DNA. This CDR3 comprises 14 residues. Germline-derived CDR1 and CDR2 are SEHNR and FQNEAQ (reference sequence). CDR3 amino acids: CASSQGQGNNEQFF.

The chain has TRBV6-2 or TRBV6-3 and TRBJ2-3; the D call from TCRdb, TRBD1, cannot be confirmed without DNA. Germline lookup yields CDR1 MNHEY and CDR2 SVGEGT. There are 16 residues in the CDR3. This chain's CDR3 is CASSYTPVGEADTQYF.

The genes are TRBV27 and TRBJ2-1. This CDR3 is built from 13 residues. CDR1 and CDR2 from the germline V gene are MNHEY and SMNVEV (reference sequence). CDR3 loop: CASSFSAYNEQFF.

The chain couples TRBV7-9 to TRBJ1-1; TCRdb selects TRBD1, and the lack of DNA leaves this call unchecked. CDR3 length: 17 amino acids. Germline-derived CDR1 and CDR2 are SEHNR and FQNEAQ (reference sequence). Here the CDR3 reads CASSHPPGQRKNTEAFF.

This sequence joins TRBV29-1 and TRBJ2-1. The CDR3 consists of 13 residues. CDR1 and CDR2 from the germline V gene are SQVTM and ANQGSEA. CDR3 protein: CSVEGRTYNEQFF.

The chain joins TRBV2 to TRBJ2-1; with no DNA, the TCRdb D assignment of TRBD1 cannot be verified. This CDR3 has 15 residues. Germline CDR1 SNHLY, CDR2 FYNNEI. This CDR3 reads CATDPPRGSYNEQFF.

The chain couples TRBV13 to TRBJ2-7; TCRdb indicates TRBD1, and absent DNA this call remains unverified. Germline CDR1 and CDR2: PRHDT and FYEKMQ (reference sequence). There are 16 residues in the CDR3. CDR3 loop: CASSLSRGQNDFEQYF.

The chain has TRBV12-3 or TRBV12-4 and TRBJ1-1. The CDR3 is made up of 15 amino acids. CDR3 protein: CASSPMVGPDTEAFF.

The V gene is TRBV5-1, the J gene TRBJ2-7. CDR3 length: 14 residues. Germline-derived CDR1 and CDR2 are SGHRS and YFSETQ. The CDR3 protein is CASSLAQRDYEQYF.

The chain couples TRBV7-3 to TRBJ2-3. Per germline, CDR1 SGHTA and CDR2 FQGTGA. The CDR3 consists of 14 residues. The CDR3 loop reads CASSLKFRGDTQYF.

V is TRBV7-3 and J is TRBJ2-4; TCRdb gives TRBD1 as the D gene, but with no DNA this cannot be confirmed. CDR1 is SGHTA, CDR2 FQGTGA, per germline. The CDR3 contains 13 residues. The CDR3 region is CASSLGPLGIQYF. Filled out from reference TRBV7-3 and TRBJ2-4, the complete variable domain reads GAGVSQTPSNKVTEKGKYVELRCDPISGHTALYWYRQSLGQGPEFLIYFQGTGAADDSGLPNDRFFAVRPEGSVSTLKIQRTERGDSAVYLCASSLGPLGIQYFGAGTRLSVL.

This chain uses TRBV7-9 with TRBJ2-5; the D call from TCRdb, TRBD2, cannot be confirmed without DNA. Per germline, CDR1 SEHNR and CDR2 FQNEAQ (reference sequence). This CDR3 is built from 18 residues. Here the CDR3 reads CASSLLGTSGGRQETQYF.

This chain joins TRBV12-3 or TRBV12-4 and TRBJ2-1; TCRdb picks TRBD2, but there is no DNA to check that call. The CDR3 totals 16 residues. CDR3 sequence: CASTMRGGPNANEQFF.

The gene calls are TRBV15 and TRBJ1-4. This CDR3 has 15 amino acids. Germline assignment: CDR1 LNHNV and CDR2 YYDKDF (reference sequence). The CDR3 sequence is CATSRDRSGGEKLFF.